These 11 T cell receptor beta chains share one sample of origin, sequenced in a study of a mutant IDH1 vaccine in newly diagnosed glioma (dated by TCRdb to 2020 to 2022). Preparation of the library involved the immunoSEQ multiplex PCR assay. This immuneACCESS table, as held by TCRdb, lists in-frame sequences with V and J called but not all clones. Of the missing ones, under half trace to an unresolved V gene in checked studies; the others have no known cause. The sample table lists about 27,000 clones, 70% to 90% of them with a count of one. The ten top clones hold 30% to 35% of the sample. For these TCRs, the target antigens are not known. This specimen's time point label, per the study, means: week 35, safety follow-up. Every vaccine dose consisted of 300 ug of a 20-mer mutant IDH1 peptide in Montanide, administered subcutaneously together with topical imiquimod. Material: PBMCs, obtained from a glioma patient whose treatment included an IDH1 peptide vaccine. These receptors were collected from a man in his thirties or forties with glioma.

The V call is TRBV27, the J call TRBJ2-1; no reliable D call. V lost 1 base to trimming and J lost 2 bases, with 12 bases between them. Germline CDR1 MNHEY, CDR2 SMNVEV (reference sequence). The CDR3 has 16 residues. CDR3 in DNA: TGTGCCAGCAGTTTATTAGGTACTCTGACCTACAATGAGCAGTTCTTC. As protein: CASSLLGTLTYNEQFF.

V is TRBV30 and J is TRBJ2-3, with TRBD1 as a possible D gene (6 bases). V dropped 0 bases and J dropped 5 bases, with 18 bases sitting between them. The CDR3 is made up of 16 amino acids. Per the germline V gene, CDR1 is GTSNPN and CDR2 is SVGIG (reference sequence). The CDR3 loop is CAWSVKDSYYGDTQYF. The CDR3 DNA reads as TGTGCCTGGAGTGTAAAGGACAGCTATTACGGAGATACGCAGTATTTT.

V usage is TRBV10-3 and J usage is TRBJ2-5; D assignment may be TRBD1 or TRBD2 (5 bases each). The V and J ends lost 4 bases and 2 bases respectively, with 14 bases between them. The CDR3 consists of 15 residues. Germline V gives CDR1 ENHRY, CDR2 SYGVKD. CDR3 sequence (DNA): TGTGCCATCAGTGGGTCAGGGATAGCGCAAGAGACCCAGTACTTC. It yields the protein CAISGSGIAQETQYF.

J is TRBJ1-4 and V is TRBV2; D not resolved. The CDR3 is made up of 15 amino acids. V lost 4 bases, J lost 3 bases, and 12 bases lay in between. The germline V gene has CDR1 SNHLY and CDR2 FYNNEI. CDR3 amino acids: CASSATEYPNEKLFF. CDR3 DNA sequence: TGTGCCAGCAGTGCTACAGAGTATCCTAATGAAAAACTGTTTTTT. Full variable domain (remainder filled in from reference TRBV2 and TRBJ1-4): EPEVTQTPSHQVTQMGQEVILRCVPISNHLYFYWYRQILGQKVEFLVSFYNNEISEKSEIFDDQFSVERPDGSNFTLKIRSTKLEDSAMYFCASSATEYPNEKLFFGSGTQLSVL.

The chain uses TRBV2 and TRBJ2-7, with TRBD1 identical over 9 bases. Per the germline V gene, CDR1 is SNHLY and CDR2 is FYNNEI. There are 13 residues in the CDR3. Unmatched junction bases numbered 3, after V lost 7 bases and J lost 2 bases. The CDR3 is CASKGQGAYEQYF. The CDR3 DNA reads TGTGCCAGCAAGGGACAGGGCGCCTACGAGCAGTACTTC.

This chain connects TRBV5-1 to TRBJ2-5, with 10 bases matching TRBD2. With 3 bases clipped from V and 1 base from J, the junction kept 9 bases outside the gene matches. This CDR3 has 17 residues. Per the germline V gene, CDR1 is SGHRS and CDR2 is YFSETQ. The CDR3 is CASSWGLAGEVQETQYF. For the CDR3, the DNA is TGCGCCAGCAGCTGGGGGCTAGCGGGAGAGGTCCAAGAGACCCAGTACTTC.

The V call is TRBV5-6, the J call TRBJ1-2; D may be TRBD1 (5 bases). The CDR3 loop spans 15 amino acids. CDR1 is SGHDT, CDR2 YYEEEE, per germline. V was shortened by 0 bases and J by 4 bases, with 13 bases between the two germline ends. CDR3 nucleotides: TGTGCCAGCAGCTTGGAGGCCAGGGACGGCTATGGCTACACCTTC. The encoded protein is CASSLEARDGYGYTF.

The chain links TRBV5-4 to TRBJ2-2, with no clear D. CDR3 length: 15 residues. The germline V and J ends were trimmed by 3 bases and 2 bases, with 11 bases remaining between them. In germline, CDR1 is SGHNT, CDR2 YYREEE (reference sequence). Written as DNA, the CDR3 is TGTGCCAGCAGCTCCCGGGTCGATAACACCGGGGAGCTGTTTTTT. It translates to CASSSRVDNTGELFF.

The V call is TRBV5-1, the J call TRBJ2-4; 7 nucleotides agree with TRBD1. CDR3 length equals 15 residues. Looked up from germline, CDR1 is SGHRS and CDR2 is YFSETQ. With 0 bases clipped from V and 6 bases from J, the junction kept 6 bases outside the gene matches. Written as DNA, the CDR3 is TGCGCCAGCAGCTTGGGAGGGGGCCAGATAAACATTCAGTACTTC. It translates to CASSLGGGQINIQYF.

The chain has TRBV6-6 and TRBJ1-5; the D gene is possibly TRBD1 (5 bases). This CDR3 contains 13 residues. V lost 7 bases and J 7 bases, leaving 14 bases between the germline ends. CDR1 and CDR2 (germline): MNHNY, SVGAGI (reference sequence). The CDR3 is CASIPNQGQPQHF. The CDR3 DNA follows: TGTGCCAGCATCCCGAACCAGGGCCAGCCCCAGCATTTT.

This clone was seen a single time. V usage is TRBV5-4 and J usage is TRBJ2-3; D possibly corresponds to TRBD2 (5 bases). The CDR3 contains 16 residues. V was shortened by 2 bases and J by 2 bases, with 15 bases between the two germline ends. The germline V gene encodes CDR1 SGHNT and CDR2 YYREEE (reference sequence). This chain's CDR3 is CASSLMTEGTTDTQYF. The CDR3 bases are TGTGCCAGCAGCTTAATGACTGAGGGAACCACAGATACGCAGTATTTT.